This T cell receptor (delta chain) was identified in a study of Vδ1+ human thymocytes. Study results and limitations: Thymic TRG and TRD repertoires appeared highly polyclonal. Unlike peripheral blood Vdelta1+ controls, thymic delta-chain sequences included about 20% Vdelta2 and few Vdelta3. The authors advised highly purified populations and single-cell validation.

The sorted cells were CD3+ Vdelta1+ Vdelta2- thymocytes from alphabeta-depleted thymus. V dropped 3 bases and J dropped 0 bases, with 11 bases sitting between them. The CDR3 covers 15 residues. Germline assignment: CDR1 TSWWSYY and CDR2 QGS. There are a few counts of this clone. Its antigen is currently unknown. RNA was extracted from the cells and then reverse transcribed. The CDR3 regions were amplified by multiplex PCR from V-gene primers to a constant-region primer. TCRdb reprocessed the multiplex PCR reads using CATT. The table records 24,000 or so delta-chain clones, 25% to 30% of them present only once.

The sequenced sample was Vdelta1+ gamma-delta thymocytes from the thymus. Subset in this sample: FACS-sorted CD3+ TCRalphabeta- TCRVdelta1+ TCRVdelta2- thymocytes. V and J are TRDV1 and TRDJ1; D unresolved. The sequence was obtained from a boy under two years old who had congenital heart surgery. The CDR3 DNA follows: TGTGCTCTTGGGGATTGGCGGGAATACACCGATAAACTCATCTTT. Translating it yields CALGDWREYTDKLIF.